Sequencing of this T cell receptor (beta chain) was carried out in a study of Tregs in tolerant kidney transplant recipients. Relative to its sample, this clone is medium-sized. Antigen specificity is unknown. Study-wide results and limits: This study did not directly address biological reproducibility.

Thawed PBMCs were FACS-sorted into unstimulated CD4+CD25+CD127- regulatory T cells, CD4+CD25- non-regulatory cells, CD4 and CD8 cells. Using immunoSEQ multiplex PCR, the repertoire was profiled, and TCRdb retains in-frame clones only, with some absent. The sample has some 66,000 clones; roughly 92% are singletons. The sequences come from CD8+ T cells from blood, collected before the transplant. The TCR originated in a human donor who received a combined kidney and bone marrow transplant.

The CDR3: CASGEGKYAFF. The DNA for the CDR3 is TGTGCCAGTGGGGAGGGCAAGTACGCTTTCTTT. The chain carries TRBV5-4 and TRBJ1-1; no clear D gene. Deletions cut 8 bases from V and 11 bases from J, with 16 bases between. CDR3 length equals 11 residues. Germline V CDR1 and CDR2: SGHNT, YYREEE (reference sequence).